The 21 T cell receptor beta chains reported below all come from one sample, sequenced in a study of cytomegalovirus exposure and HLA in healthy donors. This table comes from immunoSEQ multiplex PCR, and its TCRdb copy is limited to in-frame clones, with some not included. The table lists more than 250,000 clones, roughly 89% of them singletons. Sequenced material: PBMCs. These receptors all come from a woman between 18 and 29 years old in good health and CMV-seronegative.

The chain is built from TRBV6-6 and TRBJ1-5; tentatively, D is TRBD1 (5 bases). Trimming took off 0 bases at V and 3 bases at J, with 12 bases between the two ends. The CDR3 has 16 residues. Germline CDR1 is MNHNY and CDR2 is SVGAGI (reference sequence). Written as DNA, the CDR3 is TGTGCCAGCAGTTACTCTGGGGGGGTACACAATCAGCCCCAGCATTTT. Its translation: CASSYSGGVHNQPQHF.

This rearrangement joins TRBV4-1 to TRBJ2-7; maybe TRBD2 (6 bases). V was pared by 0 bases and J by 0 bases, with 18 bases between. The CDR3 covers 18 residues. CDR1 is MGHRA and CDR2 is YSYEKL in the germline V gene. The CDR3 region has the DNA TGCGCCAGCAGCCAAGAGGCCCTTCTAAGCGGGTACTCCTACGAGCAGTACTTC. The encoded protein is CASSQEALLSGYSYEQYF.

Here the CDR3 reads CASSEGQGARQPQHF. In DNA, the CDR3 is TGTGCCAGCAGTGAAGGGCAGGGGGCTAGGCAGCCCCAGCATTTT. The chain combines TRBV6-1 with TRBJ1-5; 8 bases are shared with TRBD1. Trimming removed 1 base from V and 7 bases from J; junction bases left unmatched: 6. Germline lookup yields CDR1 MNHNS and CDR2 SASEGT. The length of the CDR3 is 15 residues.

The chain links TRBV10-3 to TRBJ2-7; 10 bases are a match to TRBD2. Germline V gene data show CDR1 as ENHRY and CDR2 as SYGVKD. Trimming removed 2 bases from V and 0 bases from J; junction bases left unmatched: 4. The CDR3 is 16 residues long. The CDR3 protein is CAISEPGTSASYEQYF. In DNA, the CDR3 is TGTGCCATCAGTGAGCCCGGGACTAGCGCCTCCTACGAGCAGTACTTC.

The chain recombines TRBV18 with TRBJ2-7; D possibly corresponds to TRBD2 (6 bases). With 2 bases removed from V and 4 bases from J, the gap between germline ends came to 9 bases. This CDR3 is 13 amino acids long. Germline V gene lookup returns CDR1 KGHSH and CDR2 LQKENI. The CDR3 sequence: CASSPGTPYEQYF. CDR3 bases: TGTGCCAGCTCACCAGGGACTCCTTACGAGCAGTACTTC. The full variable domain, rest sourced from reference TRBV18 and TRBJ2-7, is NAGVMQNPRHLVRRRGQEARLRCSPMKGHSHVYWYRQLPEEGLKFMVYLQKENIIDESGMPKERFSAEFPKEGPSILRIQQVVRGDSAAYFCASSPGTPYEQYFGPGTRLTVT.

V is TRBV29-1 and J is TRBJ1-1; D is unresolved. Germline V CDR1 and CDR2: SQVTM, ANQGSEA. CDR3 length: 12 amino acids. Between the trimmed V and J ends, which lost 6 bases and 2 bases, there was a span of 10 bases. The CDR3 bases are TGCAGCGTCCCTACAGATAACACTGAAGCTTTCTTT. Translated: CSVPTDNTEAFF.

V gene TRBV25-1 combines with J gene TRBJ2-2, with 7 bases identical to TRBD2. The CDR3 runs 14 residues. Germline V gives CDR1 MGHDK, CDR2 SYGVNS. J was trimmed by 7 bases and V by 7 bases; bases with no gene match: 9. The CDR3 DNA follows: TGTGCCAGCACCCCGGGGGGAGGTGGCGGGGAGCTGTTTTTT. Translation gives CASTPGGGGGELFF.

The gene calls are TRBV11-3 and TRBJ2-1; D uncertain. Germline V gene lookup returns CDR1 SGHNT and CDR2 YENEEA. V was cut by 6 bases and J by 5 bases, with 8 bases left in between. This CDR3 is 12 amino acids long. CDR3 sequence: CASSTRDNEQFF. CDR3 nucleotide sequence: TGTGCCAGCAGTACCCGGGACAATGAGCAGTTCTTC.

The genes are TRBV7-6 and TRBJ2-7; 9 bases match TRBD1. The CDR3 runs to 15 residues. Trimming cost V 5 bases and J 3 bases; bases outside gene matches: 8. Germline V lookup: CDR1 SGHVS, CDR2 FNYEAQ. The DNA of the CDR3 is TGTGCCAGCAGCGGGGGGACAGGGATCGGCTACGAGCAGTACTTC. This sequence encodes CASSGGTGIGYEQYF.

This chain links TRBV4-2 with TRBJ2-3, with TRBD2 matching over 15 bases. V lost 2 bases, J lost 2 bases, and 8 bases stayed unmatched. Germline V lookup: CDR1 LGHNA, CDR2 YNFKEQ. The CDR3 contains 19 residues. The CDR3 DNA reads TGTGCCAGCAGCCAACTGCGGGGACTAGCGGGAGGTAACACAGATACGCAGTATTTT. Translated: CASSQLRGLAGGNTDTQYF.

The chain uses TRBV15 and TRBJ2-3; unclear D gene. The CDR3 is 12 amino acids. CDR1 LNHNV and CDR2 YYDKDF come from the germline V gene (reference sequence). V lost 0 bases to trimming and J lost 8 bases, with 6 bases between them. CDR3 coding DNA: TGTGCCACCAGCAGAGATCGTCGTACGCAGTATTTT. It codes for CATSRDRRTQYF.

CDR3 protein: CASSQALLLAGGRGGELFF. In DNA form, the CDR3 reads TGCGCCAGCAGCCAAGCTCTACTACTAGCGGGAGGGCGTGGCGGGGAGCTGTTTTTT. The chain joins TRBV4-1 to TRBJ2-2, with 13 nucleotides matching TRBD2. Unmatched junction bases numbered 12, after V lost 1 base and J lost 7 bases. Germline CDR1 and CDR2: MGHRA and YSYEKL. The length of the CDR3 is 19 residues.

The chain links TRBV5-6 to TRBJ2-7, with D perhaps matching TRBD1 (5 bases). This CDR3 is 12 amino acids long. The germline gives CDR1 SGHDT, CDR2 YYEEEE. V was cut by 2 bases and J by 5 bases, with 8 bases left in between. CDR3 residues: CASSFYRNEQYF. CDR3 nucleotides: TGTGCCAGCAGCTTTTACAGGAACGAGCAGTACTTC.

The CDR3 region has the DNA TGTGCCAGCAGCTTTACGGCGGGAGAGACCCAGTACTTC. Residues: CASSFTAGETQYF. The V and J genes are TRBV7-2 and TRBJ2-5, with D possibly being TRBD2 (5 bases). Deletions cut 3 bases from V and 4 bases from J, with 9 bases between. The CDR3 is 13 amino acids. Germline V CDR1 and CDR2: SGHTA, FQGNSA.

V is TRBV6-5 and J is TRBJ1-1; 7 bases fit TRBD1. CDR1 and CDR2 from the germline V gene are MNHEY and SVGAGI. V shed 6 bases, J shed 4 bases, and the junction held 8 bases outside the gene matches. There are 14 residues in the CDR3. As DNA, the CDR3 is TGTGCCAGCAGGTCTCAGGGGGTTGGCACTGAAGCTTTCTTT. Translation: CASRSQGVGTEAFF.

The sample holds a few counts of this clone. This chain uses TRBV2 with TRBJ1-5; D is unclear. Deletions cut 6 bases from V and 4 bases from J, with 13 bases between. The CDR3 is made up of 14 amino acids. Germline V gene lookup returns CDR1 SNHLY and CDR2 FYNNEI. CDR3 in amino acids: CASREGGPNQPQHF. The CDR3 region has the DNA TGTGCCAGCAGAGAGGGCGGGCCTAATCAGCCCCAGCATTTT.

The chain carries TRBV7-3 and TRBJ2-2; 8 bases line up with TRBD2. V lost 4 bases and J lost 7; bases outside the gene matches: 8. CDR3 length: 15 amino acids. Germline assignment: CDR1 SGHTA and CDR2 FQGTGA. The CDR3 DNA is TGTGCCAGCAGCTGGGGACTAGTAGGGGTCGGGGAGCTGTTTTTT. Translated: CASSWGLVGVGELFF.

The V call is TRBV14, the J call TRBJ2-2; D call uncertain. Germline values: CDR1 SGHDN, CDR2 FVKESK. V was trimmed by 0 bases and J by 1 base, leaving 9 bases between them. The CDR3 loop spans 16 amino acids. The CDR3 sequence is CASSQDLLWNTGELFF. For the CDR3, the DNA is TGTGCCAGCAGCCAAGATCTTTTGTGGAACACCGGGGAGCTGTTTTTT.

The J gene is TRBJ1-2, the V gene TRBV7-2; 10 nucleotides match TRBD1. Germline CDR1 is SGHTA and CDR2 is FQGNSA. This CDR3 region has 14 residues. With 5 bases clipped from V and 7 bases from J, the junction kept 7 bases outside the gene matches. The chain's CDR3 is CASSPLGTGVGYTF. The CDR3 region has the DNA TGTGCCAGCAGCCCTCTCGGGACAGGGGTTGGCTACACCTTC. The full variable domain, in which reference TRBV7-2 and TRBJ1-2 provide the parts outside the CDR3, is GAGVSQSPSNKVTEKGKDVELRCDPISGHTALYWYRQSLGQGLEFLIYFQGNSAPDKSGLPSDRFSAERTGGSVSTLTIQRTQQEDSAVYLCASSPLGTGVGYTFGSGTRLTVV.

The V and J genes are TRBV18 and TRBJ2-7; 11 nucleotides agree with TRBD2. From germline, CDR1 is KGHSH and CDR2 LQKENI. Trimming took 3 bases from V and 4 from J; bases not matched to a gene: 8. The CDR3 covers 16 residues. The CDR3 loop reads CASSPTSGGNFYEQYF. DNA of the CDR3: TGTGCCAGCTCACCCACTAGCGGGGGAAACTTTTACGAGCAGTACTTC.

The chain uses TRBV18 and TRBJ1-5, with 7 bases matching TRBD1. The ends lost 5 bases at V and 0 bases at J; junction bases unmatched: 7. The CDR3 runs to 16 residues. Looked up from germline, CDR1 is KGHSH and CDR2 is LQKENI. CDR3 in DNA: TGTGCCAGCTCAACACAGGGGATGAGTAGCAATCAGCCCCAGCATTTT. As protein: CASSTQGMSSNQPQHF.